This is a list of T cell receptor beta chains from one sample in a study of shared clonotypes between healthy human individuals. Profiling relied on immunoSEQ multiplex PCR, and the TCRdb table lists in-frame clones only, not all of them. The sample consists of about 2 million clones, roughly 94% of them appearing once. Sequencing was carried out using naive CD4+ T cells sorted from blood. All receptors come from a man between 18 and 29 years old in good health. The conserved cysteine and the conserved F or W are not part of the CDR3 here. Each record gives: clone size, V gene, J gene, CDR3 protein. The size of a clone is reported for some rows only, either as once, few or many, or as a class for expanded clones.

.	TRBV7-9	TRBJ2-3	ASSYITDTQY
.	TRBV7-6	TRBJ1-2	ASSADQNYGYT
.	TRBV4-3	TRBJ2-3	ASSQGTNRHPDTQY
.	TRBV27	TRBJ2-2	ASSSKAGTVNTGELF
.	TRBV19	TRBJ1-5	ASSIRLLGDRAYSNQPQH
.	TRBV5-6	TRBJ2-1	ASSLFDYNEQF
.	TRBV7-3	TRBJ2-2	ASSPGQNTGELF
.	TRBV6-5	TRBJ1-6	ASSHPREALH
once	TRBV5-6	TRBJ1-4	ASSLEPEEKLF
.	TRBV5-6	TRBJ2-5	ASSLFWDTPGETQY
.	TRBV9	TRBJ1-1	ASSVEGGKNTEAF
once	TRBV19	TRBJ1-2	ASSPSAYYGYT